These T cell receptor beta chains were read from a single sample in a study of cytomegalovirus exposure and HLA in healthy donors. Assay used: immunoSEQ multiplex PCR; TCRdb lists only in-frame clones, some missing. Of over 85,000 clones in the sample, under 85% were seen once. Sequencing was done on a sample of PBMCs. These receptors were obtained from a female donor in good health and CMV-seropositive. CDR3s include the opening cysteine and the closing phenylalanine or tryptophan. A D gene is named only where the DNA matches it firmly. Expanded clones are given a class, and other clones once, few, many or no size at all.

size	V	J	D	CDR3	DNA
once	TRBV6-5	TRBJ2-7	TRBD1	CASSYTSGGGEQYF	TGTGCCAGCAGTTACACCTCAGGGGGCGGCGAGCAGTACTTC
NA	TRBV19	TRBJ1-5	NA	CASSIRGHPGQPQHF	TGTGCCAGTAGTATAAGGGGACACCCTGGACAGCCCCAGCATTTT
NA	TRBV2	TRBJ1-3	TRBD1	CAIQSTGAESGNTIYF	TGTGCCATCCAATCGACAGGGGCCGAAAGTGGAAACACCATATATTTT
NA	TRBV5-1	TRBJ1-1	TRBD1	CASRTGMTEAFF	TGCGCCAGCAGGACAGGGATGACTGAAGCTTTCTTT
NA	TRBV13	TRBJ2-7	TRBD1	CASSSSGQYYEQYF	TGTGCCAGCAGCTCATCGGGACAGTACTACGAGCAGTACTTC
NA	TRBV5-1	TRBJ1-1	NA	CASSLGRGDTEAFF	TGCGCCAGCAGCTTGGGCAGGGGAGACACTGAAGCTTTCTTT
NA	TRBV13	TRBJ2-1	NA	CASSLFGAEDNEQFF	TGTGCCAGCAGCTTGTTTGGAGCGGAAGACAATGAGCAGTTCTTC
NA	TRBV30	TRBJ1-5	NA	CAWSAGIQPQHF	TGTGCCTGGAGTGCAGGGATTCAGCCCCAGCATTTT
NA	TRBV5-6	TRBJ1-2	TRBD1	CASSLYDRGLNYGYTF	TGTGCCAGCAGCTTGTATGACAGGGGCCTTAACTATGGCTACACCTTC
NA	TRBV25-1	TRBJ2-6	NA	CASTDSYHSSGANVLTF	TGTGCCAGCACCGACAGCTATCATTCTTCTGGGGCCAACGTCCTGACTTTC
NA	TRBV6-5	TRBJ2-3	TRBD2	CASSPRGVSTDTQYF	TGTGCCAGCAGTCCGCGGGGGGTGAGCACAGATACGCAGTATTTT
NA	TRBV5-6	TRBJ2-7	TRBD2	CASSLGQGLAVDEQYF	TGTGCCAGCAGCTTGGGACAGGGACTAGCGGTTGACGAGCAGTACTTC
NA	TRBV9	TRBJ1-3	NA	CASSVAVSGNTIYF	TGTGCCAGCAGCGTGGCAGTCTCTGGAAACACCATATATTTT
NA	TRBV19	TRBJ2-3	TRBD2	CASSSREISTDTQYF	TGTGCCAGTAGTTCGCGGGAGATCTCCACAGATACGCAGTATTTT
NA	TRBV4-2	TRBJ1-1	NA	CASSHQASEAFF	TGTGCCAGCAGCCATCAGGCCTCTGAAGCTTTCTTT
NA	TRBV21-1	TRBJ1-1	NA	CASSKRDRHLTMNTEAFF	TGTGCCAGCAGCAAACGAGACAGACACCTAACTATGAACACTGAAGCTTTCTTT
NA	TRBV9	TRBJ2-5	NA	CASSVGGSLNYQETQYF	TGTGCCAGCAGCGTAGGAGGGTCTTTGAATTACCAAGAGACCCAGTACTTC
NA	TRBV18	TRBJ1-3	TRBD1	CASSPRQGSSGNTIYF	TGTGCCAGCTCACCACGACAGGGGAGCTCTGGAAACACCATATATTTT
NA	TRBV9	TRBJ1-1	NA	CASSVWEGSTEAFF	TGTGCCAGCAGCGTATGGGAGGGGAGCACTGAAGCTTTCTTT
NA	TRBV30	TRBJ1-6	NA	CAWSERVSALHF	TGTGCCTGGAGTGAGAGGGTCTCAGCCCTCCACTTT
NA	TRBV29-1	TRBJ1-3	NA	CSAVQGVAGNTIYF	TGCAGCGCTGTCCAGGGTGTCGCTGGAAACACCATATATTTT
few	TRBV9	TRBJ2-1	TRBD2	CASSGSGILAGEPKGEQFF	TGTGCCAGCAGCGGTAGCGGGATTCTAGCGGGGGAGCCAAAGGGTGAGCAGTTCTTC
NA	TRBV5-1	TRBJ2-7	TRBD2	CASRLGSGRSSYEQYF	TGCGCCAGCAGGCTGGGTAGCGGGAGGTCCTCCTACGAGCAGTACTTC
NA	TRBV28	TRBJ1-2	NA	CASSLSQGNYGYTF	TGTGCCAGCAGTTTATCCCAGGGTAACTATGGCTACACCTTC
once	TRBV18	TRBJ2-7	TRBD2	CASSPRTSGDHEQYF	TGTGCCAGCTCGCCGCGGACTAGCGGGGACCACGAGCAGTACTTC
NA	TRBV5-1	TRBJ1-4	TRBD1	CASSSKQGRGEKLFF	TGCGCCAGCAGCTCGAAACAGGGGAGAGGAGAAAAACTGTTTTTT
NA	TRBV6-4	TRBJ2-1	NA	CASSVARTHYNEQFF	TGTGCCAGCAGTGTCGCTAGGACACACTACAATGAGCAGTTCTTC
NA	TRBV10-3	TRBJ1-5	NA	CAISDAGGNQPQHF	TGTGCCATCAGTGATGCGGGGGGGAATCAGCCCCAGCATTTT
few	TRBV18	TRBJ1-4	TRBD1	CASSLSGQSNEKLFF	TGTGCCAGCTCACTCTCGGGACAGTCTAATGAAAAACTGTTTTTT
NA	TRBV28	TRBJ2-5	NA	CASSLYQYQETQYF	TGTGCCAGCAGTTTGTACCAGTACCAAGAGACCCAGTACTTC
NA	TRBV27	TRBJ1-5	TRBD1	CASRGRGASAHQPQHF	TGTGCCAGCAGGGGCAGGGGGGCGTCCGCCCATCAGCCCCAGCATTTT
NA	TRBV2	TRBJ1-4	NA	CASLTGATNEKLFF	TGTGCCAGCTTGACAGGAGCAACTAATGAAAAACTGTTTTTT
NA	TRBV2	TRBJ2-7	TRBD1	CASRGQRYEQYF	TGTGCCAGCAGGGGACAGCGGTACGAGCAGTACTTC
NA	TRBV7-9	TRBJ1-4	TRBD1	CASSLGTGGNEKLFF	TGTGCCAGCAGCCTTGGGACAGGGGGAAATGAAAAACTGTTTTTT
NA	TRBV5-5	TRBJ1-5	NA	CASSLSPGVYEPQHF	TGTGCCAGCAGCTTGTCCCCAGGGGTCTACGAGCCCCAGCATTTT
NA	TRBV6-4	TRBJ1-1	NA	CASSVRGSTEAFF	TGTGCCAGCAGTGTAAGAGGTAGTACTGAAGCTTTCTTT
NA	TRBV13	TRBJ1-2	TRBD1	CASSLWTGSVRGYTF	TGTGCCAGCAGCTTATGGACAGGGAGTGTACGTGGCTACACCTTC
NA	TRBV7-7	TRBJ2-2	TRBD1	CASSAGTGVGELFF	TGTGCCAGCAGCGCGGGGACAGGGGTCGGGGAGCTGTTTTTT
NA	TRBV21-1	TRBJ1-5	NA	CASSKAHRGGRGLNQPQHF	TGTGCCAGCAGCAAAGCCCACCGGGGGGGGAGGGGGTTAAATCAGCCCCAGCATTTT
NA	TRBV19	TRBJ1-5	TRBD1	CASSSYGQGASQPQHF	TGTGCCAGTAGTTCTTACGGACAGGGCGCTTCGCAGCCCCAGCATTTT
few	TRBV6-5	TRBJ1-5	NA	CASSSSRGSNQPQHF	TGTGCCAGCAGTTCGTCGAGGGGGAGCAATCAGCCCCAGCATTTT
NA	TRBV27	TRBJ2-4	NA	CASSLSFSRKAKNIQYF	TGTGCCAGCAGTTTATCGTTTAGCAGAAAAGCCAAAAACATTCAGTACTTC
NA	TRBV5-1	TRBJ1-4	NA	CASSLKGVGNEKLFF	TGCGCCAGCAGCTTGAAAGGGGTGGGTAATGAAAAACTGTTTTTT
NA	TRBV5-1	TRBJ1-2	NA	CASSLDYSYTF	TGCGCCAGCAGCTTGGACTATAGCTACACCTTC
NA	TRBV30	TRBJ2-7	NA	CAWSPASVISYEQYF	TGTGCCTGGAGTCCAGCTAGCGTTATTTCCTACGAGCAGTACTTC
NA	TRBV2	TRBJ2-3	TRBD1	CAARQGITDTQYF	TGTGCCGCCAGACAGGGGATCACAGATACGCAGTATTTT
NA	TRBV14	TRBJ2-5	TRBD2	CASSQTWTSGRQETQYF	TGTGCCAGCAGCCAAACATGGACTAGCGGGAGACAAGAGACCCAGTACTTC
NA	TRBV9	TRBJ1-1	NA	CASSFGVGGLDTEAFF	TGTGCCAGCAGCTTTGGAGTCGGGGGGTTGGACACTGAAGCTTTCTTT
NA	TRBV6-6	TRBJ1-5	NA	CASTYIGDSNQPQHF	TGTGCCAGCACCTATATCGGGGATAGCAATCAGCCCCAGCATTTT
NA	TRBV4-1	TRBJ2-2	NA	CASSQDPPTGRELFF	TGCGCCAGCAGCCAAGATCCCCCCACAGGGCGGGAGCTGTTTTTT
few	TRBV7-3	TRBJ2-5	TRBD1	CASSLRTGVQETQYF	TGTGCCAGCAGCTTACGGACAGGGGTCCAAGAGACCCAGTACTTC
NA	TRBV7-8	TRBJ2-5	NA	CVTTSDSQETQYF	TGTGTCACTACCTCCGACAGCCAAGAGACCCAGTACTTC
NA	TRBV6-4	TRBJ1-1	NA	CASRLEGGPGTEAFF	TGTGCCAGCAGACTGGAGGGGGGGCCGGGCACTGAAGCTTTCTTT
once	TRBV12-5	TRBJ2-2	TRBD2	CASGLVGTSGIANTGELFF	TGTGCTAGTGGTTTGGTTGGGACTAGCGGGATCGCGAACACCGGGGAGCTGTTTTTT